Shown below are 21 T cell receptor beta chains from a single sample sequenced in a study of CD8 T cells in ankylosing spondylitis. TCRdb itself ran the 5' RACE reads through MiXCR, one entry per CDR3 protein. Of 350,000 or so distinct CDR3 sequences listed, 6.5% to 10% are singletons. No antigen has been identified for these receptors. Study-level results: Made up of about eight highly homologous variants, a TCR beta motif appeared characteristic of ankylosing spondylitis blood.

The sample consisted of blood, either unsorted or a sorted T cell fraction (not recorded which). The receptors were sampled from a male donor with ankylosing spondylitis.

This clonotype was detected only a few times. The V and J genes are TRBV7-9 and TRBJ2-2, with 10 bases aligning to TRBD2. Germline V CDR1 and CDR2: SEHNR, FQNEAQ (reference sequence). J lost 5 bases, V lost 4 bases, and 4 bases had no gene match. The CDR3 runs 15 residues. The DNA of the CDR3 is TGTGCCAGCAGCTCTAGCGGGAGATTTACCGGGGAGCTGTTTTTT. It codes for CASSSSGRFTGELFF.

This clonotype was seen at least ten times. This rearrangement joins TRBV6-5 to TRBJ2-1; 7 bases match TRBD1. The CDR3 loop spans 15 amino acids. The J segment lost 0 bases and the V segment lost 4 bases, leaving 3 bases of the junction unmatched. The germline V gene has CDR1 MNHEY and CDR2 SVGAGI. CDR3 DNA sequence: TGTGCCAGCAGTTTCCGGGACAGCTCCTACAATGAGCAGTTCTTC. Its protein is CASSFRDSSYNEQFF.

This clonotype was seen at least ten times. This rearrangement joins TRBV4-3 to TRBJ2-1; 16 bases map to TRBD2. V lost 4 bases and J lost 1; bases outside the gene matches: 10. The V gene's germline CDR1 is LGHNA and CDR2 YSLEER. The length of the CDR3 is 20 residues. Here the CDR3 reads CASSLKPGLAGGRSYNEQFF. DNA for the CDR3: TGCGCCAGCAGCCTGAAACCGGGACTAGCGGGAGGGAGGTCCTACAATGAGCAGTTCTTC.

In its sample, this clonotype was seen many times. The CDR3 sequence is CASSYRGGGNTEAFF. The CDR3 nucleotides read TGTGCCAGCAGTTACCGCGGGGGCGGGAACACTGAAGCTTTCTTT. The chain recombines TRBV6-2 or TRBV6-3 with TRBJ1-1; possibly TRBD1 for D (6 bases). This CDR3 has 15 residues. Germline V CDR1 and CDR2: MNHEY, SVGEGT. V was clipped by 2 bases and J by 1 base, with 11 bases between them.

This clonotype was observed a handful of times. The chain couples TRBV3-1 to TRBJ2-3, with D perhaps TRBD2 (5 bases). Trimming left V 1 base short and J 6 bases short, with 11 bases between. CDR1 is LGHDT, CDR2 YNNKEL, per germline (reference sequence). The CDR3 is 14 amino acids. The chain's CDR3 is CASSQVRGGDTQYF. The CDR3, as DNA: TGTGCCAGCAGCCAAGTCCGGGGTGGTGATACGCAGTATTTT.

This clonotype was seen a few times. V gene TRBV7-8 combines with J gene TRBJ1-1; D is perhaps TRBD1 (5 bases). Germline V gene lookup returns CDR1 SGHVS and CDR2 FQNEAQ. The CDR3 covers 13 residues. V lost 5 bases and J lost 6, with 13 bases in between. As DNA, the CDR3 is TGTGCCAGCAGCCGGGACTTCGCCGCTGAAGCTTTCTTT. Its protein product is CASSRDFAAEAFF.

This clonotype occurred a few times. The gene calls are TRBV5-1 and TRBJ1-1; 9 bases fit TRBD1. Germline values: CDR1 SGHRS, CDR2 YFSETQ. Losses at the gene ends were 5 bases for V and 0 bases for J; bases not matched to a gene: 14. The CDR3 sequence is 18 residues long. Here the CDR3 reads CASRSLSGQGMMNTEAFF. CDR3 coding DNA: TGCGCCAGCAGAAGTTTATCGGGACAGGGTATGATGAACACTGAAGCTTTCTTT. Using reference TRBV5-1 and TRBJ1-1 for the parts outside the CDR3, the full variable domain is KAGVTQTPRYLIKTRGQQVTLSCSPISGHRSVSWYQQTPGQGLQFLFEYFSETQRNKGNFPGRFSGRQFSNSRSEMNVSTLELGDSALYLCASRSLSGQGMMNTEAFFGQGTRLTVV.

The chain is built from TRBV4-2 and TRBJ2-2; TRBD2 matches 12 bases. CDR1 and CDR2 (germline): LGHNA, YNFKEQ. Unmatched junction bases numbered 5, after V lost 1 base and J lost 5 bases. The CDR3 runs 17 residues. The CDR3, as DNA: TGTGCCAGCAGCCAAGGACTAGCGGGAGTTCGAACCGGGGAGCTGTTTTTT. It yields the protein CASSQGLAGVRTGELFF.

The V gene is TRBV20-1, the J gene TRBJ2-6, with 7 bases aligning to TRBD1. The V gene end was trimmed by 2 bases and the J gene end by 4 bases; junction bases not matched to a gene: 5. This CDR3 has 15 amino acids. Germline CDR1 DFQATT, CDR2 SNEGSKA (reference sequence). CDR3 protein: CSARWTGTGANVLTF. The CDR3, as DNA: TGCAGTGCTAGATGGACAGGTACCGGGGCCAACGTCCTGACTTTC.

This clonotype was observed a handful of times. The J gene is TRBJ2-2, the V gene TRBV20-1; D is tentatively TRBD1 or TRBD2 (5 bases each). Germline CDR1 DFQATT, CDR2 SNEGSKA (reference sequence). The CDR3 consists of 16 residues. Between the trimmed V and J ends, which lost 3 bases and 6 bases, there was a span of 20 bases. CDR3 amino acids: CSASGGYRSGSGELFF. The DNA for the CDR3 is TGCAGTGCTAGTGGGGGATACCGGAGTGGCTCCGGGGAGCTGTTTTTT.

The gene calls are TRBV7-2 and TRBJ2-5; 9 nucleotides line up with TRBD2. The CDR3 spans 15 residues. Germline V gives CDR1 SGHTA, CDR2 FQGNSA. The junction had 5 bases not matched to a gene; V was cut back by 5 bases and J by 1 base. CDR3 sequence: CASSRSGSIQETQYF. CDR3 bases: TGTGCCAGCAGCCGTAGCGGGAGTATCCAAGAGACCCAGTACTTC.

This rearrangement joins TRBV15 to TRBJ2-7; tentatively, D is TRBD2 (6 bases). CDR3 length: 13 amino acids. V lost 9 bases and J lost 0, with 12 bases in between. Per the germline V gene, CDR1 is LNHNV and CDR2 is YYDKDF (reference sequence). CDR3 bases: TGTGCCACGAGGGGACTTAGCTCCTACGAGCAGTACTTC. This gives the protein CATRGLSSYEQYF.

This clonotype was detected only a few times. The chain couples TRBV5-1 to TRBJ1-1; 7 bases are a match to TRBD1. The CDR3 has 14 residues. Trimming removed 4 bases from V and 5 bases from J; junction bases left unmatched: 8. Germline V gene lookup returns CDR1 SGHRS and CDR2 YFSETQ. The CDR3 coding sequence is TGCGCCAGCAGCCCTAGACAGGGTATGACTGAAGCTTTCTTT. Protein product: CASSPRQGMTEAFF.

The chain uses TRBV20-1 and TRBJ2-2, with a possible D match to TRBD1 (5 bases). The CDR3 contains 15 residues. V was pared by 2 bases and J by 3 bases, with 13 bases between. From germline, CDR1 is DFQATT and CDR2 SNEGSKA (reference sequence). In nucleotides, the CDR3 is TGCAGTGCTAGAAGGACCAGGGTAGACACCGGGGAGCTGTTTTTT. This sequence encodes CSARRTRVDTGELFF.

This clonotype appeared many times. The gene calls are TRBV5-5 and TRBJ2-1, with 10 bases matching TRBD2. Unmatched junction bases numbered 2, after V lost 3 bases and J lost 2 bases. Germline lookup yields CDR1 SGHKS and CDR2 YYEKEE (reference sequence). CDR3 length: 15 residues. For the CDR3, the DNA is TGTGCCAGCAGCTCCCTAGCGGGAGCCTACAATGAGCAGTTCTTC. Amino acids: CASSSLAGAYNEQFF.

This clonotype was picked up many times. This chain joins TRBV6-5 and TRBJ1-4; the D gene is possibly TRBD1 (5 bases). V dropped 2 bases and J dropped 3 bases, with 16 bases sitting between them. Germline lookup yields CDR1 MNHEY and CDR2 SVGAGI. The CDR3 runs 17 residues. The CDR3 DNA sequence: TGTGCCAGCAGTTACGACCTCTCAGGGTTCGCTAATGAAAAACTGTTTTTT. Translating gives CASSYDLSGFANEKLFF.

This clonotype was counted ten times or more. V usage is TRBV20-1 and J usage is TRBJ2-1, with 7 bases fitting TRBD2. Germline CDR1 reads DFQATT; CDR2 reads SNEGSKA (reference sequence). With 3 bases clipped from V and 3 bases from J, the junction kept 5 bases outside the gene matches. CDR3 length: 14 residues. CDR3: CSARGLSGYNEQFF. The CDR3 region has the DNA TGCAGTGCTAGGGGACTAAGCGGCTACAATGAGCAGTTCTTC.

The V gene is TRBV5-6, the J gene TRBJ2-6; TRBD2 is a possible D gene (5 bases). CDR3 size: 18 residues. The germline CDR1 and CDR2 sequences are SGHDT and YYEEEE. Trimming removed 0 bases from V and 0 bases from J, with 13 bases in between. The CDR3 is CASSLVGEYGSGANVLTF. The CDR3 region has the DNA TGTGCCAGCAGCTTGGTGGGAGAATATGGCTCTGGGGCCAACGTCCTGACTTTC.

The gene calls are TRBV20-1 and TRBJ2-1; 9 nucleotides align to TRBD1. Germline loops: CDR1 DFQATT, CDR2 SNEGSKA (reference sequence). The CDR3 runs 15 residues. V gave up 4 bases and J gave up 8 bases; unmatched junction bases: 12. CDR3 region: CSATFTGQGNDEQFF. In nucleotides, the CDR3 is TGCAGTGCTACATTTACGGGACAGGGTAACGATGAGCAGTTCTTC.

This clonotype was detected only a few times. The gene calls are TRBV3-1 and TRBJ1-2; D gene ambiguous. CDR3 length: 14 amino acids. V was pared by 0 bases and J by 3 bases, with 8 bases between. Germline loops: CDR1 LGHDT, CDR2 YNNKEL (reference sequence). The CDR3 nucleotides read TGTGCCAGCAGCCAAGATTACACAGACTATGGCTACACCTTC. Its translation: CASSQDYTDYGYTF.

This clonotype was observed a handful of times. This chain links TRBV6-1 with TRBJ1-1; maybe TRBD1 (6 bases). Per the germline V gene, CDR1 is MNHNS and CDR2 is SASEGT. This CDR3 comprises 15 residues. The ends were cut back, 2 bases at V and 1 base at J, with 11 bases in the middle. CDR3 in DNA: TGTGCCAGCAGTGAACCCGGGACATCGAACACTGAAGCTTTCTTT. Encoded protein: CASSEPGTSNTEAFF.